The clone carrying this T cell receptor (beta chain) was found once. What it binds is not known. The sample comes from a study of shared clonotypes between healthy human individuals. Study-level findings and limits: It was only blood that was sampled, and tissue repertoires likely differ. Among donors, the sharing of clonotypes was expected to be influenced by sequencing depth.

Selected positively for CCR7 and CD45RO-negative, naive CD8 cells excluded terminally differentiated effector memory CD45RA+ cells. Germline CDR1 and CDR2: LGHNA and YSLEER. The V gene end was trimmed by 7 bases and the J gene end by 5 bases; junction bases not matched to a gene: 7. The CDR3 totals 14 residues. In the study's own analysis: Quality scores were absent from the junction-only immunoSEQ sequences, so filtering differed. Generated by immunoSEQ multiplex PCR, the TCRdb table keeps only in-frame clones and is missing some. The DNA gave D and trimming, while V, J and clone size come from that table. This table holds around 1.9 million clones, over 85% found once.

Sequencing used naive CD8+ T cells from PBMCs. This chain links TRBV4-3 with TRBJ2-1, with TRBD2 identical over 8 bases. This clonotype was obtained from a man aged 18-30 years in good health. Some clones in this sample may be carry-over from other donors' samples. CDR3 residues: CASKPGLGHNEQFF. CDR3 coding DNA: TGCGCCAGCAAACCGGGACTAGGCCACAATGAGCAGTTCTTC.